The sequence of this T cell receptor beta chain was determined in a study of somatic mutations in cytotoxic T cells in rheumatoid arthritis. In the study overall: Using a FACSAria II or Sony SH800, a portion of the V beta antibody-stained T-cell populations were flow-sorted at nearly 100% purity, and among those populations were V beta1+ cells that were then sequenced for TCRB.

Overall study findings and caveats: The authors did not adjust the slight TRBV07 underrepresentation in rheumatoid arthritis patients for multiple comparisons.

Germline V gene lookup returns CDR1 LGHNA and CDR2 YSLEER. This CDR3 has 16 residues. The V and J ends lost 0 bases and 8 bases, in that order; junction bases with no gene match: 11. Profiling relied on immunoSEQ multiplex PCR, and the TCRdb table lists in-frame clones only, not all of them. This table has about 3,800 clones, roughly 80% appearing once. About this clone: Its cognate antigen is unknown.

This clonotype originated in an adult with rheumatoid arthritis. The chain combines TRBV4-3 with TRBJ2-7; 9 bases match TRBD2. The sequenced sample consisted of CD8+ T cells sorted from blood. CDR3 nucleotides: TGCGCCAGCAGCCAAGATAGCGGGACTAGCACCATTCAGCAGTACTTC. Translated: CASSQDSGTSTIQQYF.